The subject of this entry is one T cell receptor beta chain. The antigen remains unidentified. Within the sample, other DNA sequences also encode this same CDR3. It was with 60 Vbeta and 13 Jbeta primers that the PCR ran. Sequencing used immunoSEQ multiplex PCR; TCRdb keeps in-frame clones, though not all of them. The top ten clones hold nearly 3% of a sample with a few hundred thousand clones, around 73% of them seen once. CDR1 and CDR2 from the germline V gene are SGDLS and YYNGEE. The CDR3 is 16 amino acids. Trimming stripped 2 bases from V and 0 bases from J, with 14 bases between. In nominal health when sampled, donors likely had unrecorded immune exposures nonetheless. The data were obtained in a study of cytomegalovirus exposure and HLA in healthy donors. Study-wide findings and caveats: In an earlier analysis, about 87% or about 30%: the productive usage of most TCR beta V segments. In the analysis, some V segments, TRBV6-2 and TRBV6-3 included, were excluded as indistinguishable. In a later analysis, specific HLA alleles were associated with 15,000 to 20,000 TCR beta sequences at a 0.05 false discovery rate.

Sequenced material: PBMCs. The chain is built from TRBV9 and TRBJ2-5, with D perhaps matching TRBD2 (6 bases). This sequence originates from a woman in her twenties or thirties in good health and CMV-seronegative. The CDR3: CASSVGSGGYQETQYF. The CDR3 region has the DNA TGTGCCAGCAGCGTGGGAAGCGGAGGGTACCAAGAGACCCAGTACTTC.